The clone carrying this TCR beta chain was counted a few times. Its antigen is currently unknown. This specimen belongs to a study of CD4 T cells in relation to SARS-CoV-2 and coronaviruses. Profiled with immunoSEQ multiplex PCR; TCRdb holds only in-frame clones, not every one. The sample lists some 11,000 clones, about 68% occurring once. Trimming took 6 bases from V and 1 from J, leaving 13 bases between them. The V gene's germline CDR1 is SNHLY and CDR2 FYNNEI. This CDR3 comprises 15 residues. Before the COVID-19 pandemic, during about 2011-2019, CD4+ T cells were taken from unexposed donors. Isolation of CD4+ T cells took place after approximately 11 days in culture.

The TCR comes from a human donor in good health. The sequenced sample consisted of CD4+ T cells from PBMCs, cultured in vitro. This rearrangement joins TRBV2 to TRBJ1-5, with a tentative D call TRBD1 (5 bases). The DNA of the CDR3 is TGTGCCAGCAGGAGCAGGGTGGACAGCAATCAGCCCCAGCATTTT. Protein: CASRSRVDSNQPQHF.